These 9 T cell receptor beta chains originate from one sample sequenced in a study of blood T cell repertoires in COVID-19. The method was immunoSEQ multiplex PCR; TCRdb's version includes in-frame clones alone and lacks a portion of them. Of some 140,000 clones in the sample, around 79% were seen once. The sample consisted of peripheral blood. Receptor source: a man of 80 years or more with acute or convalescent COVID-19.

A single count supports this clone. The CDR3: CASSPIQGPSGNTIYF. In DNA, the CDR3 is TGCGCCAGCAGCCCGATACAGGGGCCCTCTGGAAACACCATATATTTT. J is TRBJ1-3 and V is TRBV4-1, with 7 bases lining up with TRBD1. From germline, CDR1 is MGHRA and CDR2 YSYEKL. CDR3 length: 16 amino acids. Trimming removed 4 bases from V and 0 bases from J; junction bases left unmatched: 6.

The table lists this clone with a few counts. This chain uses TRBV12-3 or TRBV12-4 with TRBJ2-2; possibly TRBD2 for D (6 bases). The ends were cut back, 5 bases at V and 9 bases at J, with 13 bases in the middle. The CDR3 consists of 13 residues. The CDR3 loop is CASSVGTVRELFF. The CDR3 coding sequence is TGTGCCAGCAGTGTGGGGACTGTGCGGGAGCTGTTTTTT.

There are a few counts of this clone. This rearrangement joins TRBV25-1 to TRBJ1-2; 7 positions match TRBD1. V was clipped by 3 bases and J by 4 bases; unmatched bases: 11. The CDR3 runs to 16 residues. From germline, CDR1 is MGHDK and CDR2 SYGVNS. The CDR3 loop reads CASSEENRGGGYGYTF. As DNA, the CDR3 is TGTGCCAGCAGTGAGGAGAACAGGGGAGGTGGCTATGGCTACACCTTC.

The gene calls are TRBV7-8 and TRBJ2-1; 9 bases are shared with TRBD2. In germline, CDR1 is SGHVS, CDR2 FQNEAQ. This CDR3 has 15 amino acids. V was clipped by 7 bases and J by 4 bases; unmatched bases: 8. CDR3 nucleotide sequence: TGTGCCAGCACCCCAAAGGCGGGGGGGTACAATGAGCAGTTCTTC. The encoded protein is CASTPKAGGYNEQFF. The variable domain in full, completed from reference TRBV7-8 and TRBJ2-1, reads GAGVSQSPRYKVAKRGQDVALRCDPISGHVSLFWYQQALGQGPEFLTYFQNEAQLDKSGLPSDRFFAERPEGSVSTLKIQRTQQEDSAVYLCASTPKAGGYNEQFFGPGTRLTVL.

The chain employs TRBV6-2 or TRBV6-3 and TRBJ1-5; 7 bases are a match to TRBD1. In germline, CDR1 is MNHEY, CDR2 SVGEGT. V gave up 2 bases and J gave up 0 bases; unmatched junction bases: 10. The CDR3 contains 18 residues. In nucleotides, the CDR3 is TGTGCCAGCAGTTACGAAAGGACAGGCACAATTAGCAATCAGCCCCAGCATTTT. This encodes CASSYERTGTISNQPQHF.

The chain carries TRBV5-6 and TRBJ1-6, with D perhaps TRBD1 (5 bases). This CDR3 has 15 residues. Germline CDR1 SGHDT, CDR2 YYEEEE. V gave up 2 bases and J gave up 5 bases, with 11 bases separating them. The CDR3 DNA sequence: TGTGCCAGCAGCTTAACCGGGGGGAATAATTCACCCCTCCACTTT. Translation gives CASSLTGGNNSPLHF.

The J gene is TRBJ1-6, the V gene TRBV29-1, with 9 positions matching TRBD1. V lost 7 bases and J lost 7; bases outside the gene matches: 11. Looked up from germline, CDR1 is SQVTM and CDR2 is ANQGSEA. This CDR3 is built from 15 residues. Here the CDR3 reads CSATTGGGWNSPLHF. CDR3 coding DNA: TGCAGCGCAACAACAGGGGGCGGTTGGAATTCACCCCTCCACTTT.

The V and J genes are TRBV11-2 and TRBJ2-2; TRBD2 matches at 10 bases. The ends lost 5 bases at V and 8 bases at J; junction bases unmatched: 17. CDR1 and CDR2 (germline): SGHAT, FQNNGV. This CDR3 has 18 amino acids. CDR3 DNA sequence: TGTGCCAGCAGCGGGCGGTGGGGACTAGCGAGACGGGGTGGGGAGCTGTTTTTT. Amino acid sequence: CASSGRWGLARRGGELFF.

The V call is TRBV5-1, the J call TRBJ2-1, with 8 nucleotides matching TRBD1. J lost 3 bases, V lost 4 bases, and 6 bases had no gene match. CDR3 length equals 15 residues. Germline V gene lookup returns CDR1 SGHRS and CDR2 YFSETQ. The CDR3 DNA reads TGCGCCAGCAGCCAAACAGGGGGTAGCTACAATGAGCAGTTCTTC. It is translated as CASSQTGGSYNEQFF.